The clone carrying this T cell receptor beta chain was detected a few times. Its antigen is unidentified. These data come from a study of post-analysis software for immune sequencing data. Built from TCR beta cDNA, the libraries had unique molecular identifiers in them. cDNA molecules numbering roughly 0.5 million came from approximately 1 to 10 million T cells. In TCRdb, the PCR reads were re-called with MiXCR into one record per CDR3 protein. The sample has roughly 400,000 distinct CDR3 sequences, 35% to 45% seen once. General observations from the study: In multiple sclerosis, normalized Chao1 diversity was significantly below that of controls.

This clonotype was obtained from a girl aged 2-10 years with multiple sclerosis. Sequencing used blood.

The CDR3 here is CASSPGPAWETQYF. CDR3 coding DNA: TGTGCCAGCAGCCCGGGACCCGCATGGGAGACCCAGTACTTC. The chain has TRBV7-7 and TRBJ2-5; D may correspond to TRBD1 or TRBD2 (5 bases each). V was trimmed by 5 bases and J by 5 bases, leaving 15 bases between them. The CDR3 sequence is 14 residues long. Germline CDR1 SSHAT, CDR2 FNYEAQ (reference sequence).